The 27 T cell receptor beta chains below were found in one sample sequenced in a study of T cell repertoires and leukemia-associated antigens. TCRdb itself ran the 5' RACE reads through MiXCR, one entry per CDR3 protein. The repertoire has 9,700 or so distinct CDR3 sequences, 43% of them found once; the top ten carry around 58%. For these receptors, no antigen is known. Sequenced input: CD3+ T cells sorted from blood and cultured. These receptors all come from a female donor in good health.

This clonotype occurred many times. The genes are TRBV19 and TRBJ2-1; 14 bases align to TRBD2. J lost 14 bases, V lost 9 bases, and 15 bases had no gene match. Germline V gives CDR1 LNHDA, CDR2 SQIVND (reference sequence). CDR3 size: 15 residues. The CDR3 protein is CASFHTGTSGRGKFF. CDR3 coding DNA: TGTGCCAGCTTCCATACCGGGACTAGCGGGAGAGGGAAGTTCTTC.

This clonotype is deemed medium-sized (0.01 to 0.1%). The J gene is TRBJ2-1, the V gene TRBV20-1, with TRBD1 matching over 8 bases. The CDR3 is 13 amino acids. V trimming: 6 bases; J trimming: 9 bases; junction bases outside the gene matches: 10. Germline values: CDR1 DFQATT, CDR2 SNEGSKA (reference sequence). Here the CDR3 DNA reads TGCAGTGCCGGTTCTCAGGGGGCGAGTGAGCAGTTCTTC. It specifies CSAGSQGASEQFF.

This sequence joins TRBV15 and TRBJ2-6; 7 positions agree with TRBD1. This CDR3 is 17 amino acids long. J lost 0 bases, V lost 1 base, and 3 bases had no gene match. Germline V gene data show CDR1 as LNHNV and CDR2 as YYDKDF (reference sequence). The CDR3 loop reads CATSRGDSSSGANVLTF. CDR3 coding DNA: TGTGCCACCAGCAGAGGGGACAGCAGCTCTGGGGCCAACGTCCTGACTTTC.

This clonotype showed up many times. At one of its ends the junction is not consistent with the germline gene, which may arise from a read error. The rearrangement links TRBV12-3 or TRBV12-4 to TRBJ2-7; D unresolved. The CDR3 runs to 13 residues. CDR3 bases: TGTGCCAGCAGCTTAGGGTGGATCGCAGAGCAGTACTTC. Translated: CASSLGWIAEQYF.

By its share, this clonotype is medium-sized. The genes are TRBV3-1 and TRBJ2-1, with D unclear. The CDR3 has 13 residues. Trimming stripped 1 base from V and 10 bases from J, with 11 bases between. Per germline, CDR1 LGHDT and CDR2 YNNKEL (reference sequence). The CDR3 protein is CASSQVVGFEQFF. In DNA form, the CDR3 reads TGTGCCAGCAGCCAAGTGGTAGGGTTCGAGCAGTTCTTC.

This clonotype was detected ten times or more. The CDR3 here is CASSGGGGNTEAFF. CDR3 DNA sequence: TGTGCCAGCAGCGGGGGGGGAGGGAACACTGAAGCTTTCTTT. V gene TRBV7-3 combines with J gene TRBJ1-1; weak D call: TRBD1 (5 bases). The V gene's germline CDR1 is SGHTA and CDR2 FQGTGA. The CDR3 consists of 14 residues. V lost 5 bases, J lost 1 base, and 11 bases lay in between.

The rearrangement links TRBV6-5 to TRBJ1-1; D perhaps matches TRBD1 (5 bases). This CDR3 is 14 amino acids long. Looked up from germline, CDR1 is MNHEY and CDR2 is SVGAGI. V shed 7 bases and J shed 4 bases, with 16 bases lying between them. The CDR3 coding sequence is TGTGCCAGCATGCAGACAGAAATGATCACTGAAGCTTTCTTT. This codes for CASMQTEMITEAFF.

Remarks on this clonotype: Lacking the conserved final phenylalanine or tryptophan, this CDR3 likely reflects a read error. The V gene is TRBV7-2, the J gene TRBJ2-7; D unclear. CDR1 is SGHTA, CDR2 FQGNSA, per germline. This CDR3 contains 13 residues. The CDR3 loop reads CASSLVRRYEQYS. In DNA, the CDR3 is TGTGCCAGTAGCTTAGTCCGCAGATACGAGCAGTACTCC.

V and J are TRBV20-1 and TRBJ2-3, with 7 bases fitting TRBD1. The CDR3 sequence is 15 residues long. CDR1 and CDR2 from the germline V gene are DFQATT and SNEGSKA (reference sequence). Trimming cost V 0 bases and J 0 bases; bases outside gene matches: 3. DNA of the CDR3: TGCAGTGCTAGAGATTACAGGGGTAGCACAGATACGCAGTATTTT. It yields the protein CSARDYRGSTDTQYF.

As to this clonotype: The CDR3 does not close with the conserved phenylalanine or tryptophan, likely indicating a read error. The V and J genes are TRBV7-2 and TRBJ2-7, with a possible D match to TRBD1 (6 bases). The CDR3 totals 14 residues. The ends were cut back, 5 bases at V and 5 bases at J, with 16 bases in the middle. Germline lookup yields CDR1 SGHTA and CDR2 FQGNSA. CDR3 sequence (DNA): TGTGCCAGCAGCCCACAGGGTTTGATGGACGAGCAGTACTGC. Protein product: CASSPQGLMDEQYC.

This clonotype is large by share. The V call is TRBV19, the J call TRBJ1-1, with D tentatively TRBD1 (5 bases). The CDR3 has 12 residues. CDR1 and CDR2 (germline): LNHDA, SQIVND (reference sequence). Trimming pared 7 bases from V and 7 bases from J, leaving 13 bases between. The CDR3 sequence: CASTYGADEAFF. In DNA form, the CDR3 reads TGTGCCAGTACCTACGGGGCAGATGAAGCTTTCTTT.

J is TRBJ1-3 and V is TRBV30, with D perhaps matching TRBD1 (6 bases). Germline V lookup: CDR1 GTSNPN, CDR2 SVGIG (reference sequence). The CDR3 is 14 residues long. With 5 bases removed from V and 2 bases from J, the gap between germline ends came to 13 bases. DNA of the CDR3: TGTGCCTGGGGAGACAGGAGGACTGGAAACACCATATATTTT. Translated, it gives CAWGDRRTGNTIYF. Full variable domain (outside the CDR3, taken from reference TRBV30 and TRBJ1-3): SQTIHQWPATLVQPVGSPLSLECTVEGTSNPNLYWYRQAAGRGLQLLFYSVGIGQISSEVPQNLSASRPQDRQFILSSKKLLLSDSGFYLCAWGDRRTGNTIYFGEGSWLTVV.

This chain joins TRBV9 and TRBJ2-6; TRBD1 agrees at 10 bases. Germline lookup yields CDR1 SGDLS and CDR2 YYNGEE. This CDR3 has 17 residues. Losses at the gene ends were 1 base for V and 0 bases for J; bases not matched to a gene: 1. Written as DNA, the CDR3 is TGTGCCAGCAGCGTAAGGACAGGGGGCTCTGGGGCCAACGTCCTGACTTTC. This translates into CASSVRTGGSGANVLTF.

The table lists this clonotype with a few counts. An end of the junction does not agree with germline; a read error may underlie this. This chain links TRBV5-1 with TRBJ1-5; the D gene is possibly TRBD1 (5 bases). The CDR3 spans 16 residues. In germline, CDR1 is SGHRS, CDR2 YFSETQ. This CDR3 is CASSLGHGGSNQPQHF. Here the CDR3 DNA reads TGTGCCAGCAGCTTAGGACACGGAGGTAGCAATCAGCCCCAGCATTTT.

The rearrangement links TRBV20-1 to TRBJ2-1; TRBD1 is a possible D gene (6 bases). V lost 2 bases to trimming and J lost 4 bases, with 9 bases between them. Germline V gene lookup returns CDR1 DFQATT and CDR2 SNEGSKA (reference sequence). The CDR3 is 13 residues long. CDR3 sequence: CSARTDRYNEQFF. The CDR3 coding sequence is TGCAGTGCTAGAACGGACAGATACAATGAGCAGTTCTTC.

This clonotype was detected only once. CDR3 DNA: TGCGCCAGCAGCATCGACAGGGGAGGCACAGATACGCAGTATTTT. Translating it yields CASSIDRGGTDTQYF. The chain combines TRBV5-1 with TRBJ2-3; 8 bases fit TRBD1. The V gene end was trimmed by 4 bases and the J gene end by 1 base; junction bases not matched to a gene: 5. Germline CDR1 reads SGHRS; CDR2 reads YFSETQ. CDR3 length: 15 residues.

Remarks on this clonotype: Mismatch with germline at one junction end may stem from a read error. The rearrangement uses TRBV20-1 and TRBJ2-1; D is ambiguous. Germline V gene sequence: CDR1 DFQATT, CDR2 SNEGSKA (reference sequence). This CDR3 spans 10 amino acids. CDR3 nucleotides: TGCGGTGCTGGATTGACCGAGCAGTTCTTC. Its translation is CGAGLTEQFF.

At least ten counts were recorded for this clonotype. CDR3 DNA sequence: TGTGCCAGCAGCTCTGCCGGGCACTACAATGAGCAGTTCTTC. Translating gives CASSSAGHYNEQFF. This chain connects TRBV7-9 to TRBJ2-1; D not certain. V was pared by 4 bases and J by 3 bases, with 10 bases between. The germline CDR1 and CDR2 sequences are SEHNR and FQNEAQ (reference sequence). This CDR3 comprises 14 residues.

CDR3 protein: CSARGSWGTEAFF. The CDR3 DNA reads TGCAGTGCTAGAGGCTCCTGGGGCACTGAAGCTTTCTTT. This chain connects TRBV20-1 to TRBJ1-1; D call uncertain. The V end was cut by 1 base, the J end by 4 bases, with 10 bases between. The CDR3 totals 13 residues. The germline CDR1 and CDR2 sequences are DFQATT and SNEGSKA (reference sequence).

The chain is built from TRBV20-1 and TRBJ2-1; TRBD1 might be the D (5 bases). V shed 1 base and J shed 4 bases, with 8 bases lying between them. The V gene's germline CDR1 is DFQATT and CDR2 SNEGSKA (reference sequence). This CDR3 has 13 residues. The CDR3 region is CSARVPGYNEQFF. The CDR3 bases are TGCAGTGCTAGAGTTCCAGGGTACAATGAGCAGTTCTTC.

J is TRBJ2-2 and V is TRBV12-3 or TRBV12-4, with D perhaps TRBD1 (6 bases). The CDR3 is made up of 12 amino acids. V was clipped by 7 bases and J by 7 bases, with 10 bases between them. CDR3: CASIQGHGELFF. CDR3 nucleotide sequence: TGTGCCAGCATCCAGGGGCACGGGGAGCTGTTTTTT.

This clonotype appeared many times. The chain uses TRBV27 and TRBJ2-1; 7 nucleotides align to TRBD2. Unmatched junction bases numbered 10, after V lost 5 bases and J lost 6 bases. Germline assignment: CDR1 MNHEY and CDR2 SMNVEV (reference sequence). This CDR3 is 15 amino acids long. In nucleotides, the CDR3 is TGTGCCAGCAGTCCGTCCACTAGCGCCCGCAATGAGCAGTTCTTC. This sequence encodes CASSPSTSARNEQFF.

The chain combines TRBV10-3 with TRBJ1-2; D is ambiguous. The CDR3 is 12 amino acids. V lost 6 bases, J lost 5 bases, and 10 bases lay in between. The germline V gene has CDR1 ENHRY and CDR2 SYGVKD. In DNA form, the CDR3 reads TGTGCCATCAGGCAAATCCCTTATGGCTACACCTTC. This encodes CAIRQIPYGYTF.

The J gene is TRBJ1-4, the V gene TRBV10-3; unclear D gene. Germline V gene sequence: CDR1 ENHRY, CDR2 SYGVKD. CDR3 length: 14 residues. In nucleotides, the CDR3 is TGTACCACCAGTCGTAACGAATATAATGAAAAACTGTTTTTT. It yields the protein CTTSRNEYNEKLFF.

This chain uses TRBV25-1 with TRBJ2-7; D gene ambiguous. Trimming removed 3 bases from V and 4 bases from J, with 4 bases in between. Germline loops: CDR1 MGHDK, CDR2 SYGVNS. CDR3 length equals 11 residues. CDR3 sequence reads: CASSDSYEQYF. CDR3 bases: TGTGCCAGCAGTGACTCGTACGAGCAGTACTTC.

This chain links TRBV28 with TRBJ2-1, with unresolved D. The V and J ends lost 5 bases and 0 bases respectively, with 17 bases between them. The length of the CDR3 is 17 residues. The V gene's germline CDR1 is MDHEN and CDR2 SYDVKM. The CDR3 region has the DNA TGTGCCAGCAGTGGGTTTCATCTGAGGAGCTCCTACAATGAGCAGTTCTTC. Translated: CASSGFHLRSSYNEQFF.

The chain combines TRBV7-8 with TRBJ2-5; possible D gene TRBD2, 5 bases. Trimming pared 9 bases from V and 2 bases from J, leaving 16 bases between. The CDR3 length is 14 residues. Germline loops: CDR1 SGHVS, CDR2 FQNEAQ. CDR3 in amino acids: CASVAAGPQETQYF. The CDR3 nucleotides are TGTGCCAGTGTCGCGGCGGGCCCTCAAGAGACCCAGTACTTC.